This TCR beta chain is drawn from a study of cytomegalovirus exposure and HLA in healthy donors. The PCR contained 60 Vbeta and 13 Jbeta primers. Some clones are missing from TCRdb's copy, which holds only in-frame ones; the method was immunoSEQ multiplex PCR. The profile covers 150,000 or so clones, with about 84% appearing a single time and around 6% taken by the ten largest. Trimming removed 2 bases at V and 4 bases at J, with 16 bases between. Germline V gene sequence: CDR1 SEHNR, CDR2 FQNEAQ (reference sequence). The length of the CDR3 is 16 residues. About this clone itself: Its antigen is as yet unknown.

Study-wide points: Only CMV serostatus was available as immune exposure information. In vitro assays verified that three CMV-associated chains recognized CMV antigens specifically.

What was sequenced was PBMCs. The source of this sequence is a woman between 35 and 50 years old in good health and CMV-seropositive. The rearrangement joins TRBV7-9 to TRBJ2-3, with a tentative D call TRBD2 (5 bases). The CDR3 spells CASSLRGSPGADTQYF. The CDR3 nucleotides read TGTGCCAGCAGCTTAAGAGGGAGCCCCGGGGCAGATACGCAGTATTTT.